Presented here are 20 T cell receptor beta chains from one specimen sequenced in a study of cytomegalovirus exposure and HLA in healthy donors. PCR amplification relied on 60 Vbeta primers (plus 13 Jbeta primers). Clones were read by immunoSEQ multiplex PCR, and TCRdb kept only the in-frame ones, dropping some. The table for this sample gives 90,000 to 100,000 clones. The sequencing sample was made of PBMCs. The receptors were sampled from a woman aged 30 to 39 in good health and CMV-seronegative.

This chain uses TRBV14 with TRBJ2-7; the D gene is possibly TRBD1 (6 bases). Germline V gives CDR1 SGHDN, CDR2 FVKESK. The CDR3 loop spans 12 amino acids. The V and J ends lost 4 bases and 8 bases respectively, with 12 bases between them. CDR3 sequence reads: CASSLNREKQYF. The CDR3 nucleotides read TGTGCCAGCAGCCTTAACAGGGAAAAGCAGTACTTC.

The chain uses TRBV4-2 and TRBJ2-1; TRBD2 agrees at 8 bases. J lost 4 bases, V lost 4 bases, and 9 bases had no gene match. Germline values: CDR1 LGHNA, CDR2 YNFKEQ. This CDR3 has 16 residues. The CDR3 region has the DNA TGTGCCAGCAGCCGAGTGGAAGAGCGGGAGTACAATGAGCAGTTCTTC. As protein: CASSRVEEREYNEQFF.

The V call is TRBV13, the J call TRBJ1-6; 7 bases fit TRBD1. V shed 5 bases, J shed 6 bases, and the junction held 7 bases outside the gene matches. Germline V gene data show CDR1 as PRHDT and CDR2 as FYEKMQ (reference sequence). The CDR3 is 15 amino acids. The CDR3 DNA follows: TGTGCCAGCAGCAGACAGGGTTGGCGTAATTCACCCCTCCACTTT. This translates into CASSRQGWRNSPLHF.

The rearrangement links TRBV7-2 to TRBJ2-7, with TRBD1 as a possible D gene (6 bases). This CDR3 is 15 amino acids long. Trimming stripped 1 base from V and 1 base from J, with 11 bases between. Looked up from germline, CDR1 is SGHTA and CDR2 is FQGNSA. CDR3 sequence: CASSLVVGQSYEQYF. The DNA of the CDR3 is TGTGCCAGCAGCTTAGTGGTCGGACAGTCCTACGAGCAGTACTTC.

The chain carries TRBV7-9 and TRBJ1-3; D is unclear. This CDR3 is 16 amino acids long. V lost 4 bases and J lost 2, with 15 bases in between. The germline V gene encodes CDR1 SEHNR and CDR2 FQNEAQ (reference sequence). The CDR3: CASSYYRRETGNTIYF. The CDR3 nucleotides are TGTGCCAGCAGCTACTATCGACGAGAAACTGGAAACACCATATATTTT.

The rearrangement links TRBV28 to TRBJ1-2, with a tentative D call TRBD1 (5 bases). Germline lookup yields CDR1 MDHEN and CDR2 SYDVKM. Trimming took off 1 base at V and 7 bases at J, with 10 bases between the two ends. The CDR3 extends over 13 amino acids. The CDR3 nucleotides read TGTGCCAGCAGTTTATTGGGGCGGTCTGGCTACACCTTC. Its translation is CASSLLGRSGYTF.

The gene calls are TRBV7-8 and TRBJ2-2; D gene ambiguous. CDR1 and CDR2 (germline): SGHVS, FQNEAQ. The V and J ends lost 5 bases and 5 bases respectively, with 9 bases between them. This CDR3 is 13 amino acids long. CDR3 in amino acids: CASSPRWTGELFF. Written as DNA, the CDR3 is TGTGCCAGCAGCCCCCGGTGGACCGGGGAGCTGTTTTTT.

The CDR3: CASSAGTSGLTWDEQFF. DNA for the CDR3: TGTGCCAGCAGCGCCGGGACTAGCGGGCTAACTTGGGATGAGCAGTTCTTC. The rearrangement joins TRBV6-4 to TRBJ2-1; TRBD2 matches at 12 bases. The germline CDR1 and CDR2 sequences are MRHNA and SNTAGT. The V and J ends lost 6 bases and 8 bases, in that order; junction bases with no gene match: 14. This CDR3 has 17 amino acids.

CDR3 sequence reads: CASSYYRVGTDTQYF. The CDR3 DNA reads as TGTGCCAGCAGTTACTACCGGGTGGGCACAGATACGCAGTATTTT. This sequence joins TRBV6-5 and TRBJ2-3; the D is unclear. The V gene's germline CDR1 is MNHEY and CDR2 SVGAGI. This CDR3 region has 15 residues. Trimming took off 1 base at V and 1 base at J, with 9 bases between the two ends.

The chain links TRBV29-1 to TRBJ2-1; TRBD2 matches 12 bases. The trim removed 3 bases at V and 3 bases at J, leaving 6 bases unmatched. Germline V gives CDR1 SQVTM, CDR2 ANQGSEA. This CDR3 spans 16 amino acids. The CDR3 reads CSVDPVGLAGYNEQFF. CDR3 nucleotide sequence: TGCAGCGTTGACCCGGTGGGACTAGCGGGCTACAATGAGCAGTTCTTC.

DNA for the CDR3: TGTGCCATCAGGGTCGGCACTGAAGCTTTCTTT. As protein: CAIRVGTEAFF. J is TRBJ1-1 and V is TRBV6-1; D may be TRBD1 (5 bases). The CDR3 spans 11 residues. Trimming removed 10 bases at V and 4 bases at J, with 10 bases between. Per the germline V gene, CDR1 is MNHNS and CDR2 is SASEGT.

The chain uses TRBV5-1 and TRBJ1-2; TRBD1 agrees at 8 bases. Germline V gene sequence: CDR1 SGHRS, CDR2 YFSETQ. This CDR3 region has 14 residues. V shed 4 bases and J 3 bases; nucleotides not matched to a gene: 5. CDR3 region: CASSPGQEDYGYTF. In nucleotides, the CDR3 is TGCGCCAGCAGCCCGGGACAGGAAGACTATGGCTACACCTTC.

The chain is built from TRBV6-5 and TRBJ1-4; no clear D gene. CDR1 is MNHEY and CDR2 is SVGAGI in the germline V gene. The CDR3 runs 15 residues. The ends were cut back, 6 bases at V and 0 bases at J, with 11 bases in the middle. The CDR3 is CASRIKFATNEKLFF. The CDR3, as DNA: TGTGCCAGCAGAATAAAATTTGCAACTAATGAAAAACTGTTTTTT.

The chain has TRBV4-1 and TRBJ1-2; a weak D match, TRBD1 (5 bases). This CDR3 region has 15 residues. Germline V lookup: CDR1 MGHRA, CDR2 YSYEKL. V lost 4 bases and J 4 bases, leaving 16 bases between the germline ends. The CDR3 region is CASSPPGGEPYGYTF. CDR3 nucleotides: TGCGCCAGCAGCCCACCCGGGGGGGAACCCTATGGCTACACCTTC.

The CDR3 DNA follows: TGTGCCAGCAGTGAAGGACAGGGAAATCAGCCCCAGCATTTT. Its translation: CASSEGQGNQPQHF. The rearrangement joins TRBV2 to TRBJ1-5, with 7 bases aligning to TRBD1. This CDR3 spans 14 amino acids. Losses at the gene ends were 1 base for V and 4 bases for J; bases not matched to a gene: 1. CDR1 and CDR2 from the germline V gene are SNHLY and FYNNEI.

The chain carries TRBV2 and TRBJ2-1, with D possibly being TRBD2 (5 bases). The CDR3 sequence is 15 residues long. V was clipped by 3 bases and J by 10 bases, with 19 bases between them. Germline V gene sequence: CDR1 SNHLY, CDR2 FYNNEI. The CDR3, as DNA: TGTGCCAGCAGTGATCGGGCGGATCCTAGAGGGGAGCAGTTCTTC. Translation gives CASSDRADPRGEQFF.

The CDR3 DNA is TGTGCTAGTGGACAGGGATCGGGGGAGACCCAGTACTTC. It is translated as CASGQGSGETQYF. The J gene is TRBJ2-5, the V gene TRBV7-7; 8 bases are shared with TRBD1. Germline V gene data show CDR1 as SSHAT and CDR2 as FNYEAQ (reference sequence). CDR3 length: 13 residues. Combining the CDR3 with reference TRBV7-7 and TRBJ2-5 gives the whole variable domain GAGVSQSPRYKVTKRGQDVTLRCDPISSHATLYWYQQALGQGPEFLTYFNYEAQPDKSGLPSDRFSAERPEGSISTLTIQRTEQRDSAMYRCASGQGSGETQYFGPGTRLLVL.

As regards this clone: This likely comes from a read error, as the CDR3 has no conserved phenylalanine or tryptophan at its end. The chain joins TRBV4-1 to TRBJ1-1; D possibly corresponds to TRBD1 (6 bases). The germline V gene encodes CDR1 MGHRA and CDR2 YSYEKL. Trimming pared 1 base from V and 8 bases from J, leaving 14 bases between. This CDR3 has 14 residues. CDR3: CASSQVWGGSEAFL. The CDR3 bases are TGCGCCAGCAGCCAAGTGTGGGGGGGCTCAGAAGCTTTCCTT.

The rearrangement joins TRBV6-1 to TRBJ1-5; TRBD1 matches 10 bases. CDR3 length: 16 residues. The germline CDR1 and CDR2 sequences are MNHNS and SASEGT. Unmatched junction bases numbered 9, after V lost 3 bases and J lost 7 bases. The CDR3 spells CASSDWGQGSSQPQHF. Here the CDR3 DNA reads TGTGCCAGCAGTGATTGGGGACAGGGGTCATCCCAGCCCCAGCATTTT.

The V call is TRBV25-1, the J call TRBJ2-3; 7 bases fit TRBD2. The CDR3 consists of 13 residues. Germline CDR1 reads MGHDK; CDR2 reads SYGVNS. The trim removed 5 bases at V and 6 bases at J, leaving 5 bases unmatched. The CDR3 is CASSPAGLDTQYF. The CDR3 nucleotides read TGTGCCAGCAGTCCAGCGGGATTGGATACGCAGTATTTT. Based on the CDR3 plus reference TRBV25-1 and TRBJ2-3, the full variable domain is EADIYQTPRYLVIGTGKKITLECSQTMGHDKMYWYQQDPGMELHLIHYSYGVNSTEKGDLSSESTVSRIRTEHFPLTLESARPSHTSQYLCASSPAGLDTQYFGPGTRLTVL.